Following are 32 T cell receptor beta chains from one sample sequenced in a study of T cell responses to AZD1222 COVID-19 vaccine. Generated by immunoSEQ multiplex PCR, the TCRdb table keeps only in-frame clones and is missing some. The data contain 99,000 or so clones, 86% of them singletons. The sequencing here drew on peripheral blood, taken 28 days after the second dose of the MenACWY control vaccine. The source is an adult who received the MenACWY meningococcal vaccine as a control.

This clone came up once. This chain connects TRBV11-1 to TRBJ2-7, with a weak D call TRBD1 (6 bases). This CDR3 has 12 amino acids. Germline V lookup: CDR1 SGHAT, CDR2 FQDESV (reference sequence). V dropped 5 bases and J dropped 6 bases, with 11 bases sitting between them. CDR3 sequence reads: CASSLQGREQYF. The CDR3 nucleotides are TGTGCCAGCAGCCTACAGGGACGCGAGCAGTACTTC.

The chain combines TRBV18 with TRBJ1-6, with D unresolved. The germline V gene has CDR1 KGHSH and CDR2 LQKENI. The V gene lost 1 base and the J gene lost 8 bases, with 12 bases spanning the gap. The CDR3 has 15 residues. In DNA, the CDR3 is TGTGCCAGCTCACCACGGGGAGGGAGGGATTCACCCCTCCACTTT. This translates into CASSPRGGRDSPLHF.

The chain uses TRBV7-2 and TRBJ2-2; D remains ambiguous. V gave up 3 bases and J gave up 5 bases, with 7 bases separating them. CDR1 SGHTA and CDR2 FQGNSA come from the germline V gene. The CDR3 contains 13 residues. As DNA, the CDR3 is TGTGCCAGCAGCTTCGACGGGACCGGGGAGCTGTTTTTT. Its protein is CASSFDGTGELFF. The complete variable domain, with remaining parts taken from reference TRBV7-2 and TRBJ2-2, reads GAGVSQSPSNKVTEKGKDVELRCDPISGHTALYWYRQSLGQGLEFLIYFQGNSAPDKSGLPSDRFSAERTGGSVSTLTIQRTQQEDSAVYLCASSFDGTGELFFGEGSRLTVL.

The rearrangement joins TRBV18 to TRBJ2-2, with 8 bases identical to TRBD1. Germline CDR1 is KGHSH and CDR2 is LQKENI. The V and J ends lost 2 bases and 5 bases, in that order; junction bases with no gene match: 10. The CDR3 is 17 amino acids. This CDR3 reads CASSPFSQGADTGELFF. CDR3 coding DNA: TGTGCCAGCTCACCATTCTCGCAGGGGGCGGATACCGGGGAGCTGTTTTTT.

The chain carries TRBV3-1 (or the pseudogene TRBV3-2) and TRBJ1-2; unclear D gene. Germline loops: CDR1 LGHDT, CDR2 YNNKEL (reference sequence). The CDR3 extends over 13 amino acids. V was pared by 1 base and J by 9 bases, with 12 bases between. The CDR3 DNA sequence: TGTGCCAGCAGCCAAGGTGGGGTGGTACGCTACACCTTC. Amino acids: CASSQGGVVRYTF.

This clone was seen once. This sequence joins TRBV4-2 and TRBJ2-3; 8 nucleotides agree with TRBD2. CDR1 LGHNA and CDR2 YNFKEQ come from the germline V gene. The V gene end was trimmed by 0 bases and the J gene end by 8 bases; junction bases not matched to a gene: 10. This CDR3 is built from 16 residues. The CDR3 is CASSQESGGPEGTQYF. CDR3 in DNA: TGTGCCAGCAGCCAAGAAAGCGGGGGCCCAGAGGGTACGCAGTATTTT.

V is TRBV18 and J is TRBJ1-1; a weak D match, TRBD1 (5 bases). Trimming pared 5 bases from V and 4 bases from J, leaving 11 bases between. The CDR3 sequence is 13 residues long. Germline V gene data show CDR1 as KGHSH and CDR2 as LQKENI. CDR3 sequence (DNA): TGTGCCAGCTCAAGGGGCGCCGGCACTGAAGCTTTCTTT. It specifies CASSRGAGTEAFF.

CDR3 coding DNA: TGTGCCAGTAGTATGAGGGACAGGGGGCCCGCAGATACGCAGTATTTT. Amino acids: CASSMRDRGPADTQYF. V is TRBV19 and J is TRBJ2-3, with 12 bases aligning to TRBD1. CDR1 and CDR2 (germline): LNHDA, SQIVND (reference sequence). V shed 3 bases and J 4 bases; nucleotides not matched to a gene: 5. CDR3 size: 16 residues.

The chain carries TRBV20-1 and TRBJ1-1; no reliable D call. V was trimmed by 7 bases and J by 7 bases, leaving 13 bases between them. The CDR3 length is 11 residues. From germline, CDR1 is DFQATT and CDR2 SNEGSKA (reference sequence). CDR3 region: CSVVLRDEAFF. DNA of the CDR3: TGCAGTGTAGTATTGAGGGATGAAGCTTTCTTT.

The chain uses TRBV10-3 and TRBJ2-7; 9 nucleotides line up with TRBD2. With 4 bases clipped from V and 2 bases from J, the junction kept 6 bases outside the gene matches. Germline lookup yields CDR1 ENHRY and CDR2 SYGVKD. The CDR3 is made up of 15 amino acids. In DNA, the CDR3 is TGTGCCATCAGTGGGGGACTAGCCGGGACCTACGAGCAGTACTTC. It yields the protein CAISGGLAGTYEQYF.

This clone was counted once. The chain combines TRBV6-5 with TRBJ1-5; D is ambiguous. Germline V CDR1 and CDR2: MNHEY, SVGAGI. V was clipped by 5 bases and J by 3 bases, with 11 bases between them. CDR3 length: 14 amino acids. In nucleotides, the CDR3 is TGTGCCAGCAGTCGTGGCGGGGTCAATCAGCCCCAGCATTTT. Encoded protein: CASSRGGVNQPQHF.

J is TRBJ1-2 and V is TRBV28; 11 bases map to TRBD1. Trimming at V came to 7 bases and at J to 8 bases, leaving 12 bases not matched to a gene. This CDR3 is 15 amino acids long. CDR1 and CDR2 from the germline V gene are MDHEN and SYDVKM. The CDR3 sequence is CASIPWTGGFRGYTF. CDR3 DNA: TGTGCCAGCATCCCTTGGACAGGGGGCTTTAGGGGCTACACCTTC.

A few counts support this clone. The J gene is TRBJ1-2, the V gene TRBV5-6, with a tentative D call TRBD1 (6 bases). Trimming shortened V by 2 bases and J by 8 bases, and 19 bases separated the two germline ends. The CDR3 contains 15 residues. Germline V gives CDR1 SGHDT, CDR2 YYEEEE. The CDR3 sequence is CASSFWEIRGAGYTF. CDR3 sequence (DNA): TGTGCCAGCAGCTTTTGGGAGATCCGGGGGGCCGGCTACACCTTC.

This chain joins TRBV5-1 and TRBJ1-2; D unclear. Germline V gene sequence: CDR1 SGHRS, CDR2 YFSETQ. This CDR3 is built from 12 residues. Trimming took 2 bases from V and 6 from J, leaving 8 bases between them. The CDR3 bases are TGCGCCAGCAGCTTAGGCGGACATGGCTACACCTTC. Translation gives CASSLGGHGYTF.

Here the CDR3 DNA reads TGTGCCAGCTCACAAGGAAGGGAGGATCAGCCCCAGCATTTT. It yields the protein CASSQGREDQPQHF. This chain links TRBV18 with TRBJ1-5; D ambiguous. The CDR3 covers 14 residues. In germline, CDR1 is KGHSH, CDR2 LQKENI. V lost 4 bases to trimming and J lost 5 bases, with 12 bases between them.

The genes are TRBV19 and TRBJ1-4; TRBD1 matches 9 bases. Germline loops: CDR1 LNHDA, CDR2 SQIVND (reference sequence). J lost 6 bases, V lost 5 bases, and 1 base had no gene match. The CDR3 length is 13 residues. The CDR3 region is CASSGTGHEKLFF. The CDR3 nucleotides are TGTGCCAGTAGTGGGACAGGGCATGAAAAACTGTTTTTT. The variable domain in full, completed from reference TRBV19 and TRBJ1-4, reads DGGITQSPKYLFRKEGQNVTLSCEQNLNHDAMYWYRQDPGQGLRLIYYSQIVNDFQKGDIAEGYSVSREKKESFPLTVTSAQKNPTAFYLCASSGTGHEKLFFGSGTQLSVL.

In its sample, this clone was seen once. J is TRBJ1-5 and V is TRBV6-1; D perhaps matches TRBD1 (6 bases). This CDR3 spans 14 amino acids. Germline CDR1 MNHNS, CDR2 SASEGT. V was clipped by 2 bases and J by 10 bases, with 15 bases between them. The CDR3: CASSEWGGVKPQHF. The CDR3 coding sequence is TGTGCCAGCAGTGAATGGGGGGGCGTCAAACCCCAGCATTTT.

The chain uses TRBV3-1 (or the pseudogene TRBV3-2) and TRBJ2-7; TRBD2 agrees at 11 bases. The length of the CDR3 is 16 residues. Unmatched junction bases numbered 7, after V lost 0 bases and J lost 6 bases. Germline V gene data show CDR1 as LGHDT and CDR2 as YNNKEL (reference sequence). The CDR3 here is CASSQERTSGGPEQYF. In DNA, the CDR3 is TGTGCCAGCAGCCAAGAGCGTACTAGCGGGGGCCCCGAGCAGTACTTC.

This clone was found once. The rearrangement links TRBV18 to TRBJ2-7; D remains unclear. Germline lookup yields CDR1 KGHSH and CDR2 LQKENI. The V end lost 8 bases, the J end lost 1 base, and 18 bases lay between the germline ends. This CDR3 has 15 residues. The CDR3 nucleotides are TGTGCCAGCCGACCTCCGTCGGGCAGTTCCTACGAGCAGTACTTC. The encoded protein is CASRPPSGSSYEQYF.

J is TRBJ2-3 and V is TRBV9, with 7 bases that match TRBD2. Germline V gene sequence: CDR1 SGDLS, CDR2 YYNGEE. The V and J ends lost 0 bases and 1 base, in that order; junction bases with no gene match: 11. CDR3 length equals 18 residues. CDR3 sequence reads: CASSVAELAFTRTDTQYF. As DNA, the CDR3 is TGTGCCAGCAGCGTAGCTGAACTAGCGTTTACCCGCACAGATACGCAGTATTTT.

The chain recombines TRBV19 with TRBJ1-1; tentatively, D is TRBD1 (5 bases). The CDR3 totals 11 residues. Germline CDR1 reads LNHDA; CDR2 reads SQIVND (reference sequence). Trimming removed 8 bases at V and 1 base at J, with 5 bases between. The CDR3 region has the DNA TGTGCCAGTCAGGGGAACACTGAAGCTTTCTTT. It yields the protein CASQGNTEAFF.

The chain uses TRBV6-5 and TRBJ1-1; perhaps TRBD1 as D (6 bases). From germline, CDR1 is MNHEY and CDR2 SVGAGI. V lost 6 bases and J 5 bases, leaving 16 bases between the germline ends. The CDR3 spans 14 residues. CDR3 loop: CASRSTGQGTEAFF. CDR3 bases: TGTGCCAGCAGGTCAACAGGGCAGGGAACTGAAGCTTTCTTT.

The chain recombines TRBV6-5 with TRBJ1-4; D gene unclear. V was clipped by 2 bases and J by 0 bases, with 7 bases between them. In germline, CDR1 is MNHEY, CDR2 SVGAGI. This CDR3 has 15 residues. The CDR3 coding sequence is TGTGCCAGCAGTTACAGTACTGCAACTAATGAAAAACTGTTTTTT. Encoded protein: CASSYSTATNEKLFF.

This clone was counted a few times. The rearrangement joins TRBV5-6 to TRBJ1-4, with D possibly matching TRBD1 (6 bases). CDR1 and CDR2 (germline): SGHDT, YYEEEE. Trimming took 4 bases from V and 5 from J, leaving 15 bases between them. This CDR3 is 15 amino acids long. The CDR3 region has the DNA TGTGCCAGCAGCACCCCAGGGGCGGTAAATGAAAAACTGTTTTTT. It is translated as CASSTPGAVNEKLFF.

This sequence joins TRBV7-8 and TRBJ2-5, with D maybe TRBD1 (6 bases). CDR1 and CDR2 (germline): SGHVS, FQNEAQ. The V and J ends lost 5 bases and 4 bases respectively, with 14 bases between them. This CDR3 has 14 residues. The CDR3 sequence is CASSPLRGGETQYF. The DNA of the CDR3 is TGTGCCAGCAGCCCTCTTCGAGGGGGAGAGACCCAGTACTTC.

The rearrangement uses TRBV3-1 (or the pseudogene TRBV3-2) and TRBJ1-5; D is undetermined. The CDR3 has 13 amino acids. V lost 4 bases, J lost 7 bases, and 11 bases lay in between. The germline V gene has CDR1 LGHDT and CDR2 YNNKEL (reference sequence). This CDR3 is CASSLSEDQPQHF. Here the CDR3 DNA reads TGTGCCAGCAGCCTCTCGGAGGACCAGCCCCAGCATTTT.

The chain employs TRBV27 and TRBJ1-6; D is uncertain. Germline-derived CDR1 and CDR2 are MNHEY and SMNVEV (reference sequence). Trimming left V 3 bases short and J 5 bases short, with 11 bases between. CDR3 length: 15 residues. The CDR3 bases are TGTGCCAGCAGTTTCCGCTGGGGAGATAATTCACCCCTCCACTTT. Its protein product is CASSFRWGDNSPLHF.

The chain uses TRBV30 and TRBJ1-5; D ambiguous. CDR1 is GTSNPN and CDR2 is SVGIG in the germline V gene (reference sequence). Trimming took off 0 bases at V and 6 bases at J, with 12 bases between the two ends. The CDR3 runs to 14 residues. The CDR3 protein is CAWSVGGPPQPQHF. CDR3 in DNA: TGTGCCTGGAGTGTAGGAGGGCCCCCTCAGCCCCAGCATTTT.

The chain recombines TRBV7-8 with TRBJ1-4, with TRBD1 identical over 7 bases. V lost 1 base and J lost 8; bases outside the gene matches: 4. From germline, CDR1 is SGHVS and CDR2 FQNEAQ. This CDR3 spans 14 amino acids. The CDR3 bases are TGTGCCAGCAGCTTAGGACAGGGCCAAGAAAAACTGTTTTTT. Translation gives CASSLGQGQEKLFF.

V gene TRBV4-2 combines with J gene TRBJ2-7; D gene unclear. The V gene's germline CDR1 is LGHNA and CDR2 YNFKEQ. The V gene lost 1 base and the J gene lost 7 bases, with 14 bases spanning the gap. The CDR3 spans 14 residues. CDR3 DNA sequence: TGTGCCAGCAGCCAAGTTTACCCCAGCCGGGAGCAGTACTTC. It yields the protein CASSQVYPSREQYF.

This clone turned up a few times. The rearrangement uses TRBV4-2 and TRBJ2-5, with unresolved D. Germline-derived CDR1 and CDR2 are LGHNA and YNFKEQ. V gave up 1 base and J gave up 4 bases, with 16 bases separating them. CDR3 length: 16 residues. CDR3 region: CASSQVSSGTGETQYF. CDR3 DNA: TGTGCCAGCAGCCAAGTATCGTCCGGCACGGGAGAGACCCAGTACTTC.

A remark on this clone: At the DNA level, this CDR3 is encoded by other sequences in the same sample as well. The J gene is TRBJ1-3, the V gene TRBV9, with D unclear. The CDR3 runs to 15 residues. V lost 5 bases and J lost 1, with 13 bases in between. CDR1 is SGDLS, CDR2 YYNGEE, per germline. CDR3 in amino acids: CASSRLDSSGNTIYF. The CDR3 region has the DNA TGTGCCAGCAGTCGTCTAGATAGTTCTGGAAACACCATATATTTT.